The clone carrying this TCR beta chain was seen at least ten times. The sample is drawn from a study of T-cell memory formation after mild COVID-19. As for the study in general: TCR clusters showed largely donor specificity.

CDR3 size: 16 residues. Unmatched junction bases numbered 13, after V lost 5 bases and J lost 5 bases. TCRdb used MiXCR to reprocess the 5' RACE reads, holding one entry per CDR3 protein. The sample records roughly 620,000 distinct CDR3 sequences, more than 15% being singletons. The sequencing sample was made of PBMCs or a T cell subset sorted from them (not recorded which). This TCR was recovered from an adult woman who had mild COVID-19 (a few samples of this study predate the infection). Cell type and time point are not known. The chain has TRBV12-3 or TRBV12-4 and TRBJ1-2; the match to TRBD1 covers 8 bases. CDR3 region: CASSKTTGTGRYGYTF. Here the CDR3 DNA reads TGTGCCAGCAGTAAGACAACCGGGACAGGTCGATATGGCTACACCTTC.